The 21 T cell receptor beta chains below were found in one sample sequenced in a study of T cell responses to AZD1222 COVID-19 vaccine. Clones were read by immunoSEQ multiplex PCR, and TCRdb kept only the in-frame ones, dropping some. The data hold 85,000 to 90,000 clones, with roughly nine tenths observed a single time. The source was peripheral blood, collected 28 days after the second AZD1222 dose. These receptors originate from an adult who received the AZD1222 COVID-19 vaccine.

The chain joins TRBV18 to TRBJ1-2; D call uncertain. The V gene lost 1 base and the J gene lost 8 bases, with 11 bases spanning the gap. CDR3 length equals 13 residues. Looked up from germline, CDR1 is KGHSH and CDR2 is LQKENI. CDR3 protein: CASSPRGDGGYTF. The DNA of the CDR3 is TGTGCCAGCTCACCACGGGGAGACGGGGGCTACACCTTC.

The chain combines TRBV18 with TRBJ1-6; 7 positions match TRBD1. In germline, CDR1 is KGHSH, CDR2 LQKENI. Unmatched junction bases numbered 9, after V lost 3 bases and J lost 7 bases. The CDR3 has 16 amino acids. Written as DNA, the CDR3 is TGTGCCAGCTCACCCCGCCCGACAGGGTCGAATTCACCCCTCCACTTT. Translated, it gives CASSPRPTGSNSPLHF.

A remark on this clone: This CDR3 is also generated by other DNA sequences in the sample. The chain carries TRBV14 and TRBJ2-4; 7 bases match TRBD2. Per germline, CDR1 SGHDN and CDR2 FVKESK. The V gene end was trimmed by 0 bases and the J gene end by 1 base; junction bases not matched to a gene: 3. The CDR3 consists of 16 residues. Written as DNA, the CDR3 is TGTGCCAGCAGCCAAGAGGTGGGGGGGGCCAAAAACATTCAGTACTTC. This sequence encodes CASSQEVGGAKNIQYF. Combining the CDR3 with reference TRBV14 and TRBJ2-4 gives the whole variable domain EAGVTQFPSHSVIEKGQTVTLRCDPISGHDNLYWYRRVMGKEIKFLLHFVKESKQDESGMPNNRFLAERTGGTYSTLKVQPAELEDSGVYFCASSQEVGGAKNIQYFGAGTRLSVL.

The V call is TRBV11-2, the J call TRBJ2-7; unclear D gene. Germline V gene data show CDR1 as SGHAT and CDR2 as FQNNGV. Deletions cut 0 bases from V and 4 bases from J, with 13 bases between. The CDR3 is 15 residues long. The CDR3 is CASSLETGSSYEQYF. CDR3 coding DNA: TGTGCCAGCAGCTTAGAGACGGGCAGCTCTTACGAGCAGTACTTC. Variable domain in full (rest from reference TRBV11-2 and TRBJ2-7): EAGVAQSPRYKIIEKRQSVAFWCNPISGHATLYWYQQILGQGPKLLIQFQNNGVVDDSQLPKDRFSAERLKGVDSTLKIQPAKLEDSAVYLCASSLETGSSYEQYFGPGTRLTVT.

The chain is built from TRBV18 and TRBJ1-1; TRBD1 might be the D (5 bases). The CDR3 contains 17 residues. Germline lookup yields CDR1 KGHSH and CDR2 LQKENI. V was trimmed by 6 bases and J by 6 bases, leaving 26 bases between them. The CDR3 coding sequence is TGTGCCAGCTCCCGCGCGGCCTTATCGGGGGGAAACGCTGAAGCTTTCTTT. Protein sequence: CASSRAALSGGNAEAFF.

The rearrangement joins TRBV5-1 to TRBJ2-7; D is perhaps TRBD1 or TRBD2 (5 bases each). CDR1 and CDR2 (germline): SGHRS, YFSETQ. CDR3 length: 14 residues. V was cut by 3 bases and J by 7 bases, with 17 bases left in between. The CDR3 region has the DNA TGCGCCAGCAGCTCCATCGGGACCGCCATGGAGCAGTACTTC. Protein product: CASSSIGTAMEQYF.

V is TRBV9 and J is TRBJ2-2, with D possibly TRBD1 on 6 matching bases. This CDR3 contains 15 residues. Germline V gene sequence: CDR1 SGDLS, CDR2 YYNGEE. The V and J ends lost 1 base and 5 bases respectively, with 12 bases between them. DNA for the CDR3: TGTGCCAGCAGCGTACGGGCAGGGGAGACCGGGGAGCTGTTTTTT. Translating gives CASSVRAGETGELFF.

The V gene is TRBV2, the J gene TRBJ1-5; 7 bases map to TRBD1. Germline V gives CDR1 SNHLY, CDR2 FYNNEI. Germline trimming cut 4 bases from V and 3 bases from J; bases unmatched to any gene: 3. The CDR3 runs 14 residues. As DNA, the CDR3 is TGTGCCAGCAGTGCAGGGGGTCCCAATCAGCCCCAGCATTTT. This translates into CASSAGGPNQPQHF.

The chain is built from TRBV5-6 and TRBJ2-7; TRBD2 is a possible D gene (5 bases). Deletions cut 0 bases from V and 6 bases from J, with 7 bases between. CDR3 length: 12 residues. Looked up from germline, CDR1 is SGHDT and CDR2 is YYEEEE. As DNA, the CDR3 is TGTGCCAGCAGCTTGGCGGGGTCCGAGCAGTACTTC. Its protein product is CASSLAGSEQYF. The full variable domain, in which reference TRBV5-6 and TRBJ2-7 provide the parts outside the CDR3, is DAGVTQSPTHLIKTRGQQVTLRCSPKSGHDTVSWYQQALGQGPQFIFQYYEEEERQRGNFPDRFSGHQFPNYSSELNVNALLLGDSALYLCASSLAGSEQYFGPGTRLTVT.

The V gene is TRBV5-4, the J gene TRBJ1-1; D is perhaps TRBD1 (5 bases). V was trimmed by 3 bases and J by 1 base, leaving 10 bases between them. Germline CDR1 SGHNT, CDR2 YYREEE (reference sequence). This CDR3 has 14 amino acids. The chain's CDR3 is CASSWLGRNTEAFF. The CDR3 region has the DNA TGTGCCAGCAGCTGGTTGGGACGGAACACTGAAGCTTTCTTT.

The chain recombines TRBV5-1 with TRBJ1-1; D is possibly TRBD1 (5 bases). Germline loops: CDR1 SGHRS, CDR2 YFSETQ. V shed 6 bases and J shed 4 bases, with 19 bases lying between them. CDR3 length: 15 amino acids. The CDR3 DNA sequence: TGCGCCAGCACCTGGGGGGACCAGGCCGGCACTGAAGCTTTCTTT. It specifies CASTWGDQAGTEAFF.

This CDR3 reads CASSHGDRGNTIYF. CDR3 nucleotide sequence: TGTGCCAGCAGCCACGGCGACAGGGGAAACACCATATATTTT. The J gene is TRBJ1-3, the V gene TRBV3-1 (or the pseudogene TRBV3-2); tentatively, D is TRBD1 (6 bases). Germline CDR1 is LGHDT and CDR2 is YNNKEL (reference sequence). Trimming removed 3 bases at V and 4 bases at J, with 10 bases between. The CDR3 extends over 14 amino acids.

The rearrangement uses TRBV7-3 and TRBJ1-2, with D tentatively TRBD1 (6 bases). V was shortened by 1 base and J by 4 bases, with 16 bases between the two germline ends. The germline gives CDR1 SGHTA, CDR2 FQGTGA. The CDR3 covers 16 residues. The CDR3 reads CASSLRALGQPYGYTF. The DNA of the CDR3 is TGTGCCAGCAGCTTAAGGGCCCTAGGACAGCCCTATGGCTACACCTTC.

The chain uses TRBV7-2 and TRBJ1-6; TRBD1 is a possible D gene (6 bases). V was cut by 1 base and J by 8 bases, with 12 bases left in between. This CDR3 is built from 15 residues. Germline-derived CDR1 and CDR2 are SGHTA and FQGNSA. In DNA, the CDR3 is TGTGCCAGCAGCTTAGTAGGGGGTCAGGATTCACCCCTCCACTTT. Protein product: CASSLVGGQDSPLHF.

This chain links TRBV2 with TRBJ1-2, with D possibly matching TRBD1 (6 bases). Germline values: CDR1 SNHLY, CDR2 FYNNEI. The V end lost 5 bases, the J end lost 1 base, and 14 bases lay between the germline ends. The CDR3 is 15 amino acids. Written as DNA, the CDR3 is TGTGCCAGCAGTCAGACAGGAGGATTTAACTATGGCTACACCTTC. The encoded protein is CASSQTGGFNYGYTF. The variable domain in full, completed from reference TRBV2 and TRBJ1-2, reads EPEVTQTPSHQVTQMGQEVILRCVPISNHLYFYWYRQILGQKVEFLVSFYNNEISEKSEIFDDQFSVERPDGSNFTLKIRSTKLEDSAMYFCASSQTGGFNYGYTFGSGTRLTVV.

This chain connects TRBV11-2 to TRBJ1-1, with a possible D match to TRBD1 (5 bases). Trimming shortened V by 5 bases and J by 2 bases, and 12 bases separated the two germline ends. This CDR3 comprises 14 residues. The V gene's germline CDR1 is SGHAT and CDR2 FQNNGV. In nucleotides, the CDR3 is TGTGCCAGCAGCCCGGGGACCTACAACACTGAAGCTTTCTTT. Translated, it gives CASSPGTYNTEAFF.

V is TRBV10-2 and J is TRBJ2-1; tentative D call: TRBD1 (6 bases). This CDR3 has 16 residues. Germline CDR1 is WSHSY and CDR2 is SAAADI. Between the trimmed V and J ends, which lost 6 bases and 1 base, there was a span of 16 bases. The CDR3 spells CASSDPTGTSYNEQFF. The CDR3 DNA follows: TGCGCCAGCAGCGACCCAACAGGGACGTCCTACAATGAGCAGTTCTTC.

This rearrangement joins TRBV27 to TRBJ1-2; D ambiguous. V dropped 11 bases and J dropped 7 bases, with 5 bases sitting between them. The CDR3 runs 8 residues. Germline CDR1 and CDR2: MNHEY and SMNVEV (reference sequence). DNA for the CDR3: TGTGCCCCCGCTGGCTACACCTTC. Translation: CAPAGYTF.

This clone was observed once. V and J are TRBV19 and TRBJ2-5; D may match TRBD1 or TRBD2 (5 bases each). This CDR3 region has 14 residues. Germline CDR1 reads LNHDA; CDR2 reads SQIVND (reference sequence). Between the trimmed V and J ends, which lost 5 bases and 2 bases, there was a span of 12 bases. CDR3 amino acids: CASSPGTVQETQYF. CDR3 bases: TGTGCCAGTAGTCCCGGGACGGTTCAAGAGACCCAGTACTTC. The full variable domain, its missing parts supplied by reference TRBV19 and TRBJ2-5, is DGGITQSPKYLFRKEGQNVTLSCEQNLNHDAMYWYRQDPGQGLRLIYYSQIVNDFQKGDIAEGYSVSREKKESFPLTVTSAQKNPTAFYLCASSPGTVQETQYFGPGTRLLVL.

This chain links TRBV6-5 with TRBJ1-2; 8 bases fit TRBD1. In germline, CDR1 is MNHEY, CDR2 SVGAGI. The V and J ends lost 0 bases and 10 bases, in that order; junction bases with no gene match: 7. This CDR3 contains 14 residues. CDR3 region: CASSYSRTGKFYTF. The CDR3 DNA sequence: TGTGCCAGCAGTTACTCGAGGACAGGGAAGTTCTACACCTTC.

Of note for this clone: This same CDR3 is encoded by further DNA sequences in the sample. The rearrangement uses TRBV5-1 and TRBJ2-3; a possible D gene is TRBD2 (6 bases). V was shortened by 1 base and J by 4 bases, with 7 bases between the two germline ends. This CDR3 contains 13 residues. CDR1 and CDR2 from the germline V gene are SGHRS and YFSETQ. The CDR3 nucleotides are TGCGCCAGCAGCTTGCGGGGGTCAGATACGCAGTATTTT. Residues: CASSLRGSDTQYF.